Presented here are 21 T cell receptor beta chains from one specimen sequenced in a study of Graves' ophthalmopathy and Graves' hyperthyroidism. RNA transcripts were the template, and TCR beta CDR3 regions were amplified from them. First-round RT-PCR employed HTBI primers, with a second-round multiplex PCR after it. A single record per CDR3 protein comes from TCRdb applying MiXCR to the multiplex PCR reads. The sample holds 900,000 to 1,200,000 distinct CDR3 sequences, about two fifths seen once. Sequenced: peripheral blood or thyroid tissue (not recorded which). These receptors were taken from an adult man with Graves' hyperthyroidism.

This clonotype occurred a few times. This chain joins TRBV20-1 and TRBJ2-6; tentatively, D is TRBD2 (5 bases). Germline CDR1 reads DFQATT; CDR2 reads SNEGSKA (reference sequence). This CDR3 is built from 12 residues. The V gene lost 7 bases and the J gene lost 2 bases, with 6 bases spanning the gap. CDR3 residues: CSGTAGANVLTF. The CDR3 coding sequence is TGCAGTGGGACTGCTGGGGCCAACGTCCTGACTTTC.

This clonotype was observed many times. This chain uses TRBV5-6 with TRBJ2-7; 8 bases align to TRBD1. Germline V gives CDR1 SGHDT, CDR2 YYEEEE. The CDR3 has 16 residues. Unmatched junction bases numbered 12, after V lost 4 bases and J lost 3 bases. The CDR3 region is CASSQPRTGPIYEQYF. In DNA form, the CDR3 reads TGTGCCAGCAGCCAACCCAGGACAGGGCCCATCTACGAGCAGTACTTC.

The chain is built from TRBV29-1 and TRBJ1-5; D may be TRBD1 (6 bases). The germline CDR1 and CDR2 sequences are SQVTM and ANQGSEA. The germline V and J ends were trimmed by 4 bases and 7 bases, with 14 bases remaining between them. The CDR3 sequence is 13 residues long. The CDR3 reads CSVGLGGDQPQHF. CDR3 sequence (DNA): TGCAGCGTTGGCCTAGGGGGGGACCAGCCCCAGCATTTT.

The V gene is TRBV7-9, the J gene TRBJ1-5; D remains unclear. Trimming removed 4 bases at V and 0 bases at J, with 10 bases between. Germline values: CDR1 SEHNR, CDR2 FQNEAQ (reference sequence). There are 15 residues in the CDR3. The CDR3 here is CASSSSHYSNQPQHF. The CDR3 coding sequence is TGTGCCAGCAGCTCCAGCCATTATAGCAATCAGCCCCAGCATTTT.

The rearrangement joins TRBV12-3 or TRBV12-4 to TRBJ2-5, with D perhaps being TRBD1 or TRBD2 (5 bases each). Trimming stripped 6 bases from V and 3 bases from J, with 20 bases between. The CDR3 length is 16 residues. CDR3 sequence reads: CASSKTGPGAEETQYF. The CDR3 nucleotides read TGTGCCAGCAGCAAGACGGGGCCAGGCGCGGAAGAGACCCAGTACTTC.

This chain links TRBV28 with TRBJ2-2, with 11 bases fitting TRBD1. The length of the CDR3 is 16 residues. V lost 6 bases to trimming and J lost 4 bases; unmatched junction nucleotides: 7. From germline, CDR1 is MDHEN and CDR2 SYDVKM. The CDR3 sequence: CASSWYGTGGTGELFF. CDR3 sequence (DNA): TGTGCCAGCAGCTGGTACGGGACAGGGGGCACCGGGGAGCTGTTTTTT.

J is TRBJ2-2 and V is TRBV7-2; 10 positions agree with TRBD2. Per the germline V gene, CDR1 is SGHTA and CDR2 is FQGNSA. The CDR3 runs to 18 residues. J gave up 0 bases and V 1 base, and 5 bases lay outside the gene matches. Here the CDR3 reads CASSLVGLAGANTGELFF. The CDR3, as DNA: TGTGCCAGCAGCTTAGTGGGCCTAGCGGGGGCGAACACCGGGGAGCTGTTTTTT. The variable domain in full, completed from reference TRBV7-2 and TRBJ2-2, reads GAGVSQSPSNKVTEKGKDVELRCDPISGHTALYWYRQSLGQGLEFLIYFQGNSAPDKSGLPSDRFSAERTGGSVSTLTIQRTQQEDSAVYLCASSLVGLAGANTGELFFGEGSRLTVL.

Many counts were recorded for this clonotype. The rearrangement joins TRBV20-1 to TRBJ1-2, with a possible D match to TRBD1 (5 bases). V lost 5 bases and J 4 bases, leaving 14 bases between the germline ends. The CDR3 contains 13 residues. The germline gives CDR1 DFQATT, CDR2 SNEGSKA (reference sequence). Written as DNA, the CDR3 is TGCAGTGCTGACTCAGGGTACGGCTATGGCTACACCTTC. It yields the protein CSADSGYGYGYTF.

This clonotype was detected many times. For the CDR3, the DNA is TGTGCCAGCAGCCCAAGTGTAGGACAGAGACAAGAGACCCAGTACTTC. This encodes CASSPSVGQRQETQYF. This sequence joins TRBV14 and TRBJ2-5; D possibly corresponds to TRBD1 (6 bases). The V and J ends lost 4 bases and 2 bases respectively, with 17 bases between them. The germline gives CDR1 SGHDN, CDR2 FVKESK. This CDR3 is built from 16 residues.

This clonotype was seen at least ten times. The CDR3 loop is CASSYGGTSPLHF. CDR3 bases: TGTGCCAGCAGTTATGGAGGGACTTCACCCCTCCACTTT. This chain links TRBV6-5 with TRBJ1-6; D is possibly TRBD1 (5 bases). CDR1 and CDR2 (germline): MNHEY, SVGAGI. CDR3 size: 13 residues. V was cut by 3 bases and J by 9 bases, with 9 bases left in between.

The CDR3 bases are TGTGCCAGCAGCTTTACTGGGGGGTTCTACGAGCAGTACTTC. Translation gives CASSFTGGFYEQYF. This chain connects TRBV7-9 to TRBJ2-7; D might be TRBD2 (6 bases). V lost 3 bases and J lost 3, with 12 bases in between. The CDR3 length is 14 residues. In germline, CDR1 is SEHNR, CDR2 FQNEAQ (reference sequence). The full variable domain, completed using reference TRBV7-9 and TRBJ2-7, is DTGVSQNPRHKITKRGQNVTFRCDPISEHNRLYWYRQTLGQGPEFLTYFQNEAQLEKSRLLSDRFSAERPKGSFSTLEIQRTEQGDSAMYLCASSFTGGFYEQYFGPGTRLTVT.

The chain joins TRBV6-1 to TRBJ1-3; D gene uncertain. CDR1 and CDR2 from the germline V gene are MNHNS and SASEGT. The length of the CDR3 is 13 residues. V lost 1 base, J lost 7 bases, and 8 bases lay in between. CDR3 protein: CASSEEMGNTIYF. The CDR3 coding sequence is TGTGCCAGCAGTGAAGAAATGGGCAACACCATATATTTT.

The chain combines TRBV5-6 with TRBJ1-2; 8 bases are shared with TRBD1. Trimming took 4 bases from V and 7 from J; bases not matched to a gene: 9. The CDR3 extends over 14 amino acids. Germline CDR1 reads SGHDT; CDR2 reads YYEEEE. This CDR3 is CASSTIQGARGYTF. In DNA form, the CDR3 reads TGTGCCAGCAGCACGATTCAGGGGGCGCGTGGCTACACCTTC.

This clonotype was found many times. The chain couples TRBV7-2 to TRBJ2-5, with 11 bases fitting TRBD2. This CDR3 comprises 14 residues. The V gene's germline CDR1 is SGHTA and CDR2 FQGNSA. V shed 5 bases and J 5 bases; nucleotides not matched to a gene: 4. The CDR3 spells CASSTSGSIETQYF. The CDR3 DNA sequence: TGTGCCAGCAGCACTAGCGGGAGCATCGAGACCCAGTACTTC.

The table lists this clonotype with many counts. The chain is built from TRBV29-1 and TRBJ1-1, with D unresolved. Germline V gives CDR1 SQVTM, CDR2 ANQGSEA. V was clipped by 8 bases and J by 1 base, with 14 bases between them. The CDR3 is 13 residues long. CDR3 protein: CSTRPNPNTEAFF. CDR3 nucleotide sequence: TGCAGCACACGACCAAACCCGAACACTGAAGCTTTCTTT.

The sample holds many counts of this clonotype. The genes are TRBV11-2 and TRBJ1-5; D gene uncertain. V shed 6 bases and J shed 4 bases, with 7 bases lying between them. Germline lookup yields CDR1 SGHAT and CDR2 FQNNGV. This CDR3 contains 12 residues. In DNA form, the CDR3 reads TGTGCCAGCAGTCATGGGAATCAGCCCCAGCATTTT. This encodes CASSHGNQPQHF.

The chain recombines TRBV27 with TRBJ1-1, with 10 bases identical to TRBD1. The CDR3 runs 15 residues. CDR1 is MNHEY, CDR2 SMNVEV, per germline (reference sequence). The trim removed 5 bases at V and 1 base at J, leaving 4 bases unmatched. The CDR3 coding sequence is TGTGCCAGCAGTCCAGACAGGGGGCAGAACACTGAAGCTTTCTTT. Its protein is CASSPDRGQNTEAFF.

The chain uses TRBV2 and TRBJ1-5, with D unclear. CDR1 and CDR2 from the germline V gene are SNHLY and FYNNEI. The CDR3 is made up of 11 amino acids. Trimming left V 7 bases short and J 9 bases short, with 10 bases between. The CDR3 DNA follows: TGTGCCAGCACGTACGCCGGGCCCCAGCATTTT. Encoded protein: CASTYAGPQHF. Filled out from reference TRBV2 and TRBJ1-5, the complete variable domain reads EPEVTQTPSHQVTQMGQEVILRCVPISNHLYFYWYRQILGQKVEFLVSFYNNEISEKSEIFDDQFSVERPDGSNFTLKIRSTKLEDSAMYFCASTYAGPQHFGDGTRLSIL.

A single count supports this clonotype. In this CDR3 the conserved last residue, phenylalanine or tryptophan, is missing, so a read error is likely. The DNA is left out, because the CDR3 cannot be placed on it with certainty; the CDR3 is given as TCRdb lists it. The chain combines TRBV29-1 with TRBJ1-1; the table's D call TRBD1 went unverified against the DNA. The CDR3 adds up to 9 amino acids, both ends counted. Germline loops: CDR1 SQVTM, CDR2 ANQGSEA. Here the CDR3 reads CSVIWGTVY.

This clonotype was observed a handful of times. This rearrangement joins TRBV5-4 to TRBJ2-7; D not resolved. The CDR3 contains 13 residues. Germline CDR1 SGHNT, CDR2 YYREEE (reference sequence). Trimming took 3 bases from V and 4 from J, leaving 11 bases between them. CDR3 sequence: CASSSAGRYEQYF. The CDR3 DNA reads TGTGCCAGCAGCTCCGCCGGAAGGTACGAGCAGTACTTC.

This chain links TRBV7-9 with TRBJ2-7, with TRBD2 matching over 10 bases. From germline, CDR1 is SEHNR and CDR2 FQNEAQ (reference sequence). V gave up 5 bases and J gave up 4 bases; unmatched junction bases: 2. The CDR3 is 13 amino acids. The CDR3 DNA is TGTGCCAGCAGCACTAGCGGGAAGTACGAGCAGTACTTC. It encodes CASSTSGKYEQYF.